This record looks at one T cell receptor beta chain sequence and its context. Its antigen remains unidentified. No qualities accompany the bases; no much larger clone lies one base away. The data were obtained in a study of CD8 T cell repertoires and HIV-1 epitope variants (dated by TCRdb to 2019 to 2021). In terms of the full investigation: Twenty-five peptides representing autologous and known Gag and Nef epitope variants were each used to stimulate T cells in separate culture wells. The control conditions were a CMV, EBV and flu peptide pool, the Ebola AY9 epitope as a negative control, and a well with no peptide. The epitopes tested were three Gag epitope families plus Nef HW9 and YT9. T cells were enriched using the EasySep Human T Cell Enrichment Kit and then co-cultured with an equal number of autologous T cell-negative cells acting as antigen-presenting cells. The cultures were grown for 10 days in IMDM with gentamicin, and half of the media was changed on days 3 and 7 with IL-2, IL-7 and IL-15 added. An aliquot of 1M T cells was set aside as an uncultured baseline condition, separate from the 70 to 90 T cell cultures. Running each culture condition in triplicate, except for one peptide done in duplicate, gave a total of some 91 T cell cultures. What the research found in general, with its limitations: The assay could identify only TCR beta chains and pointed to proliferation in response to antigen, not to T cell function or cytokine profile. Fewer than ten antigen-specific TCR beta clonotypes were identified, of which five or six appeared to be cross-reactive for autologous or known escape epitope variants. Five clonotypes recognized the Nef KF9 family and one clonotype recognized the HW9 family, while no responses were seen to the TAALDMSHF plasma variant.

The immunoSEQ platform was used to sequence TCR beta CDR3 regions at survey depth. The QIAamp DNA micro kit was used to extract genomic DNA from every cultured and uncultured CD8+ T cell population. Under the source paper's analysis protocol: Samples with fewer than 5,000 productive reads were excluded, resulting in the removal of about 7% of the 75 HIV peptide-stimulated cultures. Sequences were trimmed to CDR3 by a MANAFEST web app, and nonproductive sequences, CDR3s under 5 amino acids, and sequences not starting with C or ending with F/W were removed. Clonotypes were classified as antigen-specific only if expansion was observed in at least 2 of 3 replicates versus the no-peptide control at FDR 0.01, only within one epitope family. In addition, a specific clonotype needed a frequency at least fivefold higher than in wells stimulated with peptides from other epitope families. The table comes from immuneACCESS by way of TCRdb, which keeps in-frame sequences with V and J called. Part of the clones is missing from these tables; in studies checked, under half for an unresolved V gene and the rest for unknown reasons. Clone size and the V and J calls come from that table; the DNA yielded D and trimming. The sample table contains roughly 4,500 clones; only one count was recorded for about 70% of them. Under 55% of the sample is in the top ten clones.

V is reduced by 4 bases and J by 4 bases, leaving a spacing of 18 bases between them. Spanning cysteine to phenylalanine, the CDR3 consists of 16 amino acids. Only the CDR3 portion is preserved as DNA: 48 bases, with reading frame beginning at the first base. The germline V gene sets CDR1 to SNHLY and CDR2 to FYNNEI. The EasySep Human CD8+ T Cell Enrichment Kit was used on day 10 to isolate CD8+ T cells from every culture. The sequencing input was cultured CD8+ T cells derived from PBMCs. The receptor chain draws on TRBV2 and TRBJ2-3; the best D guess is TRBD1, with 6 bases matching. The sequence was collected from a male donor with HIV. The DNA sequence is TGTGCCAGCAGTGGGATTGTGGGACAAGACCCAGATACGCAGTATTTT. Its translation is CASSGIVGQDPDTQYF.